This T cell receptor (beta chain) was captured by sequencing in a study of regulatory T cells in long-lasting Graves disease. The authors built TCR beta libraries using iRepertoire HTBI primers and Arm-PCR of CDR3 regions. A single record per CDR3 protein comes from TCRdb applying MiXCR to the multiplex PCR reads. This table has hundreds of thousands of distinct CDR3 sequences, approximately 15% appearing once. A few counts support this clonotype. No antigen is known for it. Whole-study findings and limits: Persistent disease samples used TRBV28, TRBJ1-2 and TRBJ2-5 preferentially.

Time point denoted: newly diagnosed GD, antithyroid drugs for less than 3 months. The TCR library was prepared using RNA isolated from PBMCs. Each patient gave Nine milliliters of EDTA-anticoagulated peripheral blood. This CDR3 is 12 amino acids long. Trimming stripped 5 bases from V and 3 bases from J, with 11 bases between. Germline V lookup: CDR1 GTSNPN, CDR2 SVGIG (reference sequence). Another study also made use of these data, one on T cells in Graves' hyperthyroidism and ophthalmopathy. As that report states: HTBI primers were the set used in a first-round RT-PCR of the TCR CDR3.

The chain has TRBV30 and TRBJ2-7; a weak D match, TRBD1 (7 bases). The receptor was derived from a woman aged 25-40 years with Graves disease. Sample: peripheral blood mononuclear cells (PBMCs), taken at new diagnosis, from a patient treated with antithyroid drugs. In DNA form, the CDR3 reads TGTGCCTGGGCAGGGGGGTTCTACGAGCAGTACTTC. Its translation is CAWAGGFYEQYF.